This T cell receptor beta chain was captured in a study of technical replicates of blood from four donors. Some clones are missing from TCRdb's copy, which holds only in-frame ones; the method was immunoSEQ multiplex PCR. The profile shows 74,000 or so clones, around 96% of them singletons. V lost 2 bases, J lost 8 bases, and 6 bases stayed unmatched. Per germline, CDR1 MNHEY and CDR2 SVGAGI. The CDR3 contains 15 residues. The chain employs TRBV6-5 and TRBJ1-4; 9 nucleotides agree with TRBD1. The sequence derives from a human donor in good health. Input material: T cells isolated from PBMCs. The CDR3 sequence is CASSYLTGGREKLFF. For the CDR3, the DNA is TGTGCCAGCAGTTACCTGACAGGGGGTAGAGAAAAACTGTTTTTT.